This T cell receptor (beta chain) was sequenced for a study of blood T cell repertoires in COVID-19. Study details: Whether acute or convalescent, the COVID-19 samples came from the United States, Italy and Spain. T cells, B-cell-depleted T cells, or PBMCs supplied cDNA or gDNA.

Authors' methods: Researchers report that nucleated cell counts were estimated from reference gene primer amplification. Method: immunoSEQ multiplex PCR; TCRdb's copy keeps in-frame clones and lacks some. For V, J and clone size, that table is used; D and trimming come from the DNA. The sample has roughly 45,000 clones, roughly 80% seen once; the top ten hold about 4.2%. This CDR3 spans 14 amino acids. The V segment lost 5 bases and the J segment 3 bases; nucleotides outside the gene matches: 6. The germline V gene encodes CDR1 SEHNR and CDR2 FQNEAQ (reference sequence). The chain has TRBV7-9 and TRBJ1-1, with 7 bases matching TRBD1. The sample comprised peripheral blood. The sequence derives from a man aged 50 or older with active COVID-19. The CDR3 here is CASSKTGSDTEAFF. The DNA of the CDR3 is TGTGCCAGCAGCAAGACAGGGTCGGACACTGAAGCTTTCTTT.